This T cell receptor beta chain came from a study of blood T cell repertoires in COVID-19. Study-level background: COVID-19 samples, acute and convalescent, were from the United States, Italy and Spain. PBMCs, B-cell-depleted T cells, or T cells were the source of the cDNA or gDNA that made up the material.

Assay used: immunoSEQ multiplex PCR; TCRdb lists only in-frame clones, some missing. This sample has 150,000 or so clones; about 79% occur once, and the top ten carry more than 5.5%. The V gene's germline CDR1 is KGHSH and CDR2 LQKENI. CDR3 size: 15 residues. V trimming: 6 bases; J trimming: 2 bases; junction bases outside the gene matches: 8. This chain connects TRBV18 to TRBJ2-3, with 7 positions matching TRBD2. The sequence derives from a woman between 50 and 59 years old in a cohort sampled during active or convalescent COVID-19. Sequenced sample: peripheral blood. The CDR3 DNA reads as TGTGCCAGCTCGCGACTCCGGGACTACACAGATACGCAGTATTTT. Encoded protein: CASSRLRDYTDTQYF.